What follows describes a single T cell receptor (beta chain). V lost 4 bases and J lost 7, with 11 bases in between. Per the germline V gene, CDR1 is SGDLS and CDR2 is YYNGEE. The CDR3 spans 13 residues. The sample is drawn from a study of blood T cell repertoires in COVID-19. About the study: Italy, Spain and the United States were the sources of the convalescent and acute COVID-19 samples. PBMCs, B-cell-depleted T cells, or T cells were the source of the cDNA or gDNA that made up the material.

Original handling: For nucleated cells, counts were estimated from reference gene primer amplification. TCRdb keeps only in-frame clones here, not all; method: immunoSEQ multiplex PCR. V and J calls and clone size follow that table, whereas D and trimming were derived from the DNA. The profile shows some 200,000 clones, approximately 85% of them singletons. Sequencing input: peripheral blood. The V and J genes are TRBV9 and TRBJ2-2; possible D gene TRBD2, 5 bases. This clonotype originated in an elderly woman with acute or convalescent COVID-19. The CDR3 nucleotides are TGTGCCAGCAGCCCACTGGCGGGCGGGGAGCTGTTTTTT. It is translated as CASSPLAGGELFF.